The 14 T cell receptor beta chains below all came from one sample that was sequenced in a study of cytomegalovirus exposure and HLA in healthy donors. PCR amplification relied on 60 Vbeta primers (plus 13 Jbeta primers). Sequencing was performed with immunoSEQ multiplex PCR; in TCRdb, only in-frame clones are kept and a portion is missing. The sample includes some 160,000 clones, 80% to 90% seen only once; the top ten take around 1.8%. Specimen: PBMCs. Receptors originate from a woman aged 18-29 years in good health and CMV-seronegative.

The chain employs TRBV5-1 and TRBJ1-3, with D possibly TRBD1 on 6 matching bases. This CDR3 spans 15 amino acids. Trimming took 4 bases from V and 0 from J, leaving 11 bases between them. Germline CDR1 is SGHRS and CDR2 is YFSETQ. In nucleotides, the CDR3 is TGCGCCAGCAGCCCGGACAGCTACTCTGGAAACACCATATATTTT. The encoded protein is CASSPDSYSGNTIYF.

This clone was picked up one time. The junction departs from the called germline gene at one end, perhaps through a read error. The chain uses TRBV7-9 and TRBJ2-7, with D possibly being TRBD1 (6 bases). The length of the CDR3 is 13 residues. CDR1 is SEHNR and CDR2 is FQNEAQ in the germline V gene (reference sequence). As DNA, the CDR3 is TGTTCCAGCAGCCCAGGGGCAGGGTACGAGCAGTACTTC. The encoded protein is CSSSPGAGYEQYF.

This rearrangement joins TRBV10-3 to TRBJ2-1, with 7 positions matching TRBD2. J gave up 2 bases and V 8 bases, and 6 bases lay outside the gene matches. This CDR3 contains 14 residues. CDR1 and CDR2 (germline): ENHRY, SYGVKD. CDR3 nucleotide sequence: TGTGCCATCTCCGGGGGGAGGGCCTACAATGAGCAGTTCTTC. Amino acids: CAISGGRAYNEQFF.

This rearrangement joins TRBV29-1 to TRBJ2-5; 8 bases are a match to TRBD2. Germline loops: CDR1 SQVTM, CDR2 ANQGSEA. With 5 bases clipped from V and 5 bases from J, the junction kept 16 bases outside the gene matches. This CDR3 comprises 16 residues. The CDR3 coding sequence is TGCAGCGTTCAAGTGAGCGGTAGCGGGATTGGGGAGACCCAGTACTTC. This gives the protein CSVQVSGSGIGETQYF.

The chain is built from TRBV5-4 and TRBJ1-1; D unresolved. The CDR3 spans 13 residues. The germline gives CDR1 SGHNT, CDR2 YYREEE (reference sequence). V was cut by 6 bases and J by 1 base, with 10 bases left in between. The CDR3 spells CASTSQRNTEAFF. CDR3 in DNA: TGTGCCAGCACAAGCCAGCGGAACACTGAAGCTTTCTTT.

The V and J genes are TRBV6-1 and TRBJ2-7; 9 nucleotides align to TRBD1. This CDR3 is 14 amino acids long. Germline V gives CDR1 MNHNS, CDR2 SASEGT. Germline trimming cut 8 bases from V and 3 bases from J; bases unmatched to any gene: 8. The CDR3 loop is CASRRGQGDYEQYF. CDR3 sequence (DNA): TGTGCCAGCCGAAGGGGACAGGGAGACTACGAGCAGTACTTC.

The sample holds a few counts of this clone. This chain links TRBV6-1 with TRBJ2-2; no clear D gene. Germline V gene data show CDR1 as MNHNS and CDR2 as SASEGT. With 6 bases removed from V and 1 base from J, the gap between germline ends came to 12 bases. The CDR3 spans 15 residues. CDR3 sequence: CASSRVTQNTGELFF. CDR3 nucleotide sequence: TGTGCCAGCAGCCGAGTAACCCAGAACACCGGGGAGCTGTTTTTT.

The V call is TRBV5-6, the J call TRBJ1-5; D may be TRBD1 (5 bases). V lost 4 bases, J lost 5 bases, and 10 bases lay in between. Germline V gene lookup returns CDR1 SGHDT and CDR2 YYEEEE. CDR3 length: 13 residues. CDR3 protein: CASSLGPDQPQHF. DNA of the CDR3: TGTGCCAGCAGCCTGGGGCCTGATCAGCCCCAGCATTTT.

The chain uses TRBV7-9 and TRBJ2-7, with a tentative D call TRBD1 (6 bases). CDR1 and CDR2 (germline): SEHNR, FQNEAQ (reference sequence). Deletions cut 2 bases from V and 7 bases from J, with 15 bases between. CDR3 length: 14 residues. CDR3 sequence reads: CASSLKTGEREQYF. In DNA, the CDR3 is TGTGCCAGCAGCTTAAAGACAGGCGAACGTGAGCAGTACTTC.

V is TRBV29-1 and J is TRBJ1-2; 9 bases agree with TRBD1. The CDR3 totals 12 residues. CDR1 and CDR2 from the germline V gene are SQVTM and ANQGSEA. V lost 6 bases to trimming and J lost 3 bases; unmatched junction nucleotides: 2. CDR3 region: CSVGDRDYGYTF. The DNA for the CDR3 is TGCAGCGTAGGGGACAGGGACTATGGCTACACCTTC.

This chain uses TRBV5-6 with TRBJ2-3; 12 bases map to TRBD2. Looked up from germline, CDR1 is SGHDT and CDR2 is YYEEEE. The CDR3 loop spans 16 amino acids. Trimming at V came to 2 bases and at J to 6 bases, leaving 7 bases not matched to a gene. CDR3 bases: TGTGCCAGCAGCTTCGGGACTAGCGGGTTCGGTGATACGCAGTATTTT. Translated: CASSFGTSGFGDTQYF. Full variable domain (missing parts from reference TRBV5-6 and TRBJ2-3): DAGVTQSPTHLIKTRGQQVTLRCSPKSGHDTVSWYQQALGQGPQFIFQYYEEEERQRGNFPDRFSGHQFPNYSSELNVNALLLGDSALYLCASSFGTSGFGDTQYFGPGTRLTVL.

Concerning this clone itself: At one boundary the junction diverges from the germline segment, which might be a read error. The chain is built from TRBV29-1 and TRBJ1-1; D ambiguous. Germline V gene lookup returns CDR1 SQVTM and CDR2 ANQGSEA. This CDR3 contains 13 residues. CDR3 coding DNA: TGCAGCGGTGAACGGTGTCAGAACACTGAAGCTTTCTTT. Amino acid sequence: CSGERCQNTEAFF.

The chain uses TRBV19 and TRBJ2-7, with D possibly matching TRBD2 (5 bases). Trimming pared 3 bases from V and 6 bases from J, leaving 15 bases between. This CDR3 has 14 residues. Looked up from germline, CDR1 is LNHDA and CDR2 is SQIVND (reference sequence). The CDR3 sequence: CASSMGVGGFEQYF. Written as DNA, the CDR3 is TGTGCCAGTAGTATGGGAGTCGGAGGTTTCGAGCAGTACTTC.

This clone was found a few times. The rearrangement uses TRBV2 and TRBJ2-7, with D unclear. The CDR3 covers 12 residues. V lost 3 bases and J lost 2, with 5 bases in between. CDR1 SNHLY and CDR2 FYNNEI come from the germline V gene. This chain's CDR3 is CASSDSPYEQYF. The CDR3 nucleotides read TGTGCCAGCAGTGACAGTCCCTACGAGCAGTACTTC.